A single sample is the source of the 31 T cell receptor beta chains below, sequenced in a study of T cell responses to AZD1222 COVID-19 vaccine. Sequencing was performed with immunoSEQ multiplex PCR; in TCRdb, only in-frame clones are kept and a portion is missing. The sample has about 90,000 clones, more than 75% seen once; the top ten hold roughly 12%. The material sequenced was peripheral blood, taken 28 days after the second AZD1222 dose. The receptors stem from an adult who received the AZD1222 COVID-19 vaccine.

This chain connects TRBV1 to TRBJ1-2; TRBD1 was called by the table and not checked on the DNA. TRBV1 is deemed a pseudogene. The CDR3 runs to 15 residues. The CDR3 reads CTSSEARQGLFGYTF. CDR3 nucleotides: TGCACCAGCAGCGAGGCGAGACAGGGTCTTTTTGGCTACACCTTC.

The chain is built from TRBV7-9 and TRBJ2-2; maybe TRBD2 (5 bases). CDR3 length: 17 residues. Germline V gene lookup returns CDR1 SEHNR and CDR2 FQNEAQ (reference sequence). The V end was cut by 2 bases, the J end by 2 bases, with 15 bases between. CDR3 loop: CASSLPASGINTGELFF. The CDR3 coding sequence is TGTGCCAGCAGCTTACCCGCAAGCGGAATCAACACCGGGGAGCTGTTTTTT.

The V call is TRBV13, the J call TRBJ2-2, with D possibly being TRBD2 (7 bases). The CDR3 covers 17 residues. V lost 0 bases and J 4 bases, leaving 15 bases between the germline ends. In germline, CDR1 is PRHDT, CDR2 FYEKMQ (reference sequence). The CDR3 loop is CASSLGQTGGRTGELFF. The CDR3 coding sequence is TGTGCCAGCAGCTTAGGCCAGACGGGGGGCCGCACCGGGGAGCTGTTTTTT.

V gene TRBV30 combines with J gene TRBJ1-2; TRBD1 aligns across 8 bases. The CDR3 runs 13 residues. The V segment lost 2 bases and the J segment 5 bases; nucleotides outside the gene matches: 4. CDR1 GTSNPN and CDR2 SVGIG come from the germline V gene (reference sequence). CDR3 amino acids: CAWSPDREYGYTF. CDR3 nucleotide sequence: TGTGCCTGGAGTCCGGACAGGGAATATGGCTACACCTTC.

This chain joins TRBV3-1 (or the pseudogene TRBV3-2) and TRBJ1-1, with TRBD1 identical over 7 bases. V lost 9 bases to trimming and J lost 0 bases; unmatched junction nucleotides: 10. The CDR3 totals 15 residues. Looked up from germline, CDR1 is LGHDT and CDR2 is YNNKEL (reference sequence). CDR3 coding DNA: TGTGCCAGTGGGACAGCCGGACTTATGAACACTGAAGCTTTCTTT. It encodes CASGTAGLMNTEAFF.

The V call is TRBV11-3, the J call TRBJ2-5; 10 positions agree with TRBD1. The germline gives CDR1 SGHNT, CDR2 YENEEA. V lost 1 base, J lost 5 bases, and 4 bases stayed unmatched. This CDR3 is 15 amino acids long. The CDR3 is CASSLGTTGGETQYF. The CDR3 DNA reads as TGTGCCAGCAGCTTAGGGACGACAGGGGGCGAGACCCAGTACTTC.

The V gene is TRBV6-5, the J gene TRBJ1-3; the D is unclear. Germline lookup yields CDR1 MNHEY and CDR2 SVGAGI. The CDR3 loop spans 14 amino acids. V lost 7 bases and J lost 0, with 10 bases in between. Here the CDR3 reads CASNPVGSGNTIYF. CDR3 bases: TGTGCCAGCAACCCGGTAGGCTCTGGAAACACCATATATTTT.

The rearrangement uses TRBV6-2 or TRBV6-3 and TRBJ1-1; 8 bases are shared with TRBD1. Losses at the gene ends were 6 bases for V and 8 bases for J; bases not matched to a gene: 5. CDR3 length: 12 amino acids. Germline CDR1 is MNHEY and CDR2 is SVGEGT. CDR3 in amino acids: CASSRQGLEAFF. CDR3 nucleotides: TGTGCCAGCAGCCGACAGGGGTTAGAAGCTTTCTTT.

This clone has just one count. CDR3 DNA: TGTGCCTGGACCAAAGGGACAGGGATGGGGGCTGAAGCTTTCTTT. This sequence encodes CAWTKGTGMGAEAFF. V gene TRBV30 combines with J gene TRBJ1-1; 9 nucleotides agree with TRBD1. The germline CDR1 and CDR2 sequences are GTSNPN and SVGIG (reference sequence). The CDR3 has 15 amino acids. The J segment lost 6 bases and the V segment lost 4 bases, leaving 12 bases of the junction unmatched.

Here the CDR3 reads CASSWEGASGSSQNIQYF. For the CDR3, the DNA is TGCGCCAGCAGCTGGGAGGGGGCTAGCGGGAGTTCCCAAAACATTCAGTACTTC. The chain couples TRBV5-1 to TRBJ2-4; 10 bases agree with TRBD2. This CDR3 region has 18 residues. In germline, CDR1 is SGHRS, CDR2 YFSETQ. V trimming: 3 bases; J trimming: 5 bases; junction bases outside the gene matches: 14.

The chain couples TRBV27 to TRBJ1-2; TRBD1 is a possible D gene (6 bases). This CDR3 comprises 14 residues. The germline gives CDR1 MNHEY, CDR2 SMNVEV (reference sequence). V was pared by 6 bases and J by 5 bases, with 16 bases between. The CDR3 spells CASSATGPPYGYTF. Written as DNA, the CDR3 is TGTGCCAGCAGCGCGACAGGTCCCCCGTATGGCTACACCTTC.

This chain joins TRBV6-5 and TRBJ2-2; TRBD1 might be the D (5 bases). Deletions cut 1 base from V and 2 bases from J, with 8 bases between. The CDR3 totals 15 residues. Germline V lookup: CDR1 MNHEY, CDR2 SVGAGI. CDR3 amino acids: CASSYFRGNTGELFF. The CDR3 DNA reads TGTGCCAGCAGTTACTTTAGGGGAAACACCGGGGAGCTGTTTTTT.

The sample holds one count of this clone. This chain links TRBV6-5 with TRBJ1-2; 8 bases match TRBD1. Unmatched junction bases numbered 7, after V lost 5 bases and J lost 5 bases. The CDR3 is made up of 14 amino acids. Germline V gives CDR1 MNHEY, CDR2 SVGAGI. The CDR3 here is CASSREGQVYGYTF. CDR3 sequence (DNA): TGTGCCAGCAGTCGCGAGGGACAGGTTTATGGCTACACCTTC.

The gene calls are TRBV28 and TRBJ1-2; TRBD1 matches 9 bases. The CDR3 length is 14 residues. V shed 5 bases and J 4 bases; nucleotides not matched to a gene: 5. The germline gives CDR1 MDHEN, CDR2 SYDVKM. The CDR3 nucleotides are TGTGCCAGCAGTCCCATGACAGGGGGCTATGGCTACACCTTC. It is translated as CASSPMTGGYGYTF.

V gene TRBV5-6 combines with J gene TRBJ1-4; a possible D gene is TRBD1 (5 bases). The germline V gene encodes CDR1 SGHDT and CDR2 YYEEEE. This CDR3 region has 14 residues. The ends were cut back, 0 bases at V and 6 bases at J, with 9 bases in the middle. As DNA, the CDR3 is TGTGCCAGCAGCTTGGCGGGGACCGATGAAAAACTGTTTTTT. This translates into CASSLAGTDEKLFF.

The CDR3 protein is CASSEGTGSMVPQHF. CDR3 nucleotide sequence: TGTGCCAGCAGTGAAGGGACAGGGAGCATGGTACCCCAGCATTTT. V is TRBV25-1 and J is TRBJ1-5; 9 bases are a match to TRBD1. Germline CDR1 reads MGHDK; CDR2 reads SYGVNS. V lost 2 bases and J lost 10; bases outside the gene matches: 9. This CDR3 contains 15 residues.

The rearrangement joins TRBV4-1 to TRBJ2-5; 14 positions agree with TRBD2. With 0 bases clipped from V and 13 bases from J, the junction kept 1 base outside the gene matches. The CDR3 length is 13 residues. Germline assignment: CDR1 MGHRA and CDR2 YSYEKL. CDR3 residues: CASSQDGTSGGYF. The DNA for the CDR3 is TGCGCCAGCAGCCAAGATGGGACTAGCGGGGGGTACTTC.

The chain recombines TRBV7-9 with TRBJ1-2; 7 bases are shared with TRBD1. J was trimmed by 3 bases and V by 4 bases; bases with no gene match: 8. The CDR3 is made up of 15 amino acids. The V gene's germline CDR1 is SEHNR and CDR2 FQNEAQ (reference sequence). The CDR3 nucleotides read TGTGCCAGCAGCTCAGTTAGGGGGCGGTACTATGGCTACACCTTC. Encoded protein: CASSSVRGRYYGYTF.

This chain links TRBV21-1 with TRBJ2-5. TRBV21-1 is listed as a pseudogene. This CDR3 region has 16 residues. The CDR3 protein is CASSLTRGANRETQYF. CDR3 sequence (DNA): TGTGCCAGCAGCCTAACCCGAGGGGCTAACCGAGAGACCCAGTACTTC.

There are a few counts of this clone. The CDR3 nucleotides are TGTGCCAGCAGTTTAGAAGCGGGCCCTAGGGGGTCACCCCTCCACTTT. Residues: CASSLEAGPRGSPLHF. The chain links TRBV27 to TRBJ1-6; tentative D call: TRBD1 (6 bases). V was clipped by 2 bases and J by 10 bases, with 18 bases between them. CDR1 and CDR2 from the germline V gene are MNHEY and SMNVEV (reference sequence). The CDR3 is made up of 16 amino acids.

CDR3 sequence: CASSAAGGNQPQHF. Here the CDR3 DNA reads TGTGCCAGCAGCGCCGCGGGCGGTAATCAGCCCCAGCATTTT. The chain has TRBV2 and TRBJ1-5; D ambiguous. Deletions cut 6 bases from V and 4 bases from J, with 13 bases between. Germline V gene sequence: CDR1 SNHLY, CDR2 FYNNEI. This CDR3 comprises 14 residues. Variable domain in full (rest from reference TRBV2 and TRBJ1-5): EPEVTQTPSHQVTQMGQEVILRCVPISNHLYFYWYRQILGQKVEFLVSFYNNEISEKSEIFDDQFSVERPDGSNFTLKIRSTKLEDSAMYFCASSAAGGNQPQHFGDGTRLSIL.

The chain combines TRBV19 with TRBJ2-7; 9 bases match TRBD2. This CDR3 comprises 16 residues. V was clipped by 6 bases and J by 0 bases; unmatched bases: 9. Germline V gives CDR1 LNHDA, CDR2 SQIVND (reference sequence). The CDR3 region has the DNA TGTGCCAGTAGCCCTCTCGGGCGGGAGGGCTCCTACGAGCAGTACTTC. Translation: CASSPLGREGSYEQYF.

The chain links TRBV18 to TRBJ1-5; TRBD1 agrees at 7 bases. Unmatched junction bases numbered 5, after V lost 0 bases and J lost 3 bases. The germline gives CDR1 KGHSH, CDR2 LQKENI. The CDR3 is made up of 16 amino acids. Here the CDR3 reads CASSPPGGGNNQPQHF. DNA of the CDR3: TGTGCCAGCTCACCACCTGGAGGGGGCAACAATCAGCCCCAGCATTTT. Based on the CDR3 plus reference TRBV18 and TRBJ1-5, the full variable domain is NAGVMQNPRHLVRRRGQEARLRCSPMKGHSHVYWYRQLPEEGLKFMVYLQKENIIDESGMPKERFSAEFPKEGPSILRIQQVVRGDSAAYFCASSPPGGGNNQPQHFGDGTRLSIL.

This chain joins TRBV20-1 and TRBJ1-2; a possible D gene is TRBD1 (5 bases). Germline V gene data show CDR1 as DFQATT and CDR2 as SNEGSKA (reference sequence). There are 12 residues in the CDR3. V was shortened by 3 bases and J by 3 bases, with 8 bases between the two germline ends. The CDR3 sequence is CSASVGDYGYTF. CDR3 bases: TGCAGTGCTAGTGTGGGGGACTATGGCTACACCTTC.

The rearrangement links TRBV7-2 to TRBJ1-6; perhaps TRBD1 as D (6 bases). V was clipped by 4 bases and J by 16 bases, with 20 bases between them. This CDR3 contains 14 residues. Germline loops: CDR1 SGHTA, CDR2 FQGNSA. This CDR3 reads CASSSADSRITLHF. As DNA, the CDR3 is TGTGCCAGCAGCTCTGCGGACAGCCGAATAACTCTCCACTTT. The variable domain in full, with the rest retrieved from reference TRBV7-2 and TRBJ1-6, is GAGVSQSPSNKVTEKGKDVELRCDPISGHTALYWYRQSLGQGLEFLIYFQGNSAPDKSGLPSDRFSAERTGGSVSTLTIQRTQQEDSAVYLCASSSADSRITLHFGNGTRLTVT.

This chain uses TRBV5-1 with TRBJ2-3; D is possibly TRBD1 or TRBD2 (5 bases each). The ends were cut back, 3 bases at V and 0 bases at J, with 20 bases in the middle. The CDR3 contains 18 residues. Germline V gives CDR1 SGHRS, CDR2 YFSETQ. In DNA, the CDR3 is TGCGCCAGCAGCTGGGGCCGGGACCACAAAGCTAGCACAGATACGCAGTATTTT. This encodes CASSWGRDHKASTDTQYF.

This clone has only one observation. The chain couples TRBV5-1 to TRBJ2-5; no firm D call. Trimming cost V 1 base and J 6 bases, with 16 bases left between them. The CDR3 length is 15 residues. Germline assignment: CDR1 SGHRS and CDR2 YFSETQ. This chain's CDR3 is CASSLFSEREKTQYF. The CDR3 nucleotides read TGCGCCAGCAGCTTGTTCTCGGAAAGGGAAAAGACCCAGTACTTC.

A few counts support this clone. The V call is TRBV7-9, the J call TRBJ1-1, with D possibly matching TRBD1 (6 bases). This CDR3 spans 15 amino acids. CDR1 SEHNR and CDR2 FQNEAQ come from the germline V gene (reference sequence). Trimming took off 2 bases at V and 6 bases at J, with 16 bases between the two ends. This CDR3 reads CASSLSAQGSSEAFF. As DNA, the CDR3 is TGTGCCAGCAGCTTAAGTGCCCAGGGGTCGTCTGAAGCTTTCTTT. The whole variable domain, remainder taken from reference TRBV7-9 and TRBJ1-1, is DTGVSQNPRHKITKRGQNVTFRCDPISEHNRLYWYRQTLGQGPEFLTYFQNEAQLEKSRLLSDRFSAERPKGSFSTLEIQRTEQGDSAMYLCASSLSAQGSSEAFFGQGTRLTVV.

The chain recombines TRBV28 with TRBJ2-3; 11 bases are shared with TRBD2. The CDR3 is 15 residues long. Per the germline V gene, CDR1 is MDHEN and CDR2 is SYDVKM. With 4 bases clipped from V and 7 bases from J, the junction kept 7 bases outside the gene matches. The CDR3 region is CASSSPGLAANTQYF. For the CDR3, the DNA is TGTGCCAGCAGTTCCCCGGGACTAGCGGCTAATACGCAGTATTTT.

Only one count was recorded for this clone. This chain uses TRBV7-3 with TRBJ2-1; 13 bases map to TRBD2. Germline loops: CDR1 SGHTA, CDR2 FQGTGA. The CDR3 loop spans 17 amino acids. Trimming took 5 bases from V and 5 from J; bases not matched to a gene: 9. The CDR3 loop is CASSPQGLAGRNNEQFF. CDR3 coding DNA: TGTGCCAGCAGCCCCCAGGGACTAGCGGGACGCAACAATGAGCAGTTCTTC.

This chain joins TRBV9 and TRBJ2-2; 7 bases fit TRBD1. Germline V gives CDR1 SGDLS, CDR2 YYNGEE. There are 16 residues in the CDR3. V was pared by 4 bases and J by 0 bases, with 6 bases of the junction left unmatched. The CDR3 loop reads CASSRYGTANTGELFF. CDR3 DNA sequence: TGTGCCAGCAGCAGATACGGGACAGCGAACACCGGGGAGCTGTTTTTT.